This T cell receptor (beta chain) came from a study of T cells in Graves' hyperthyroidism and ophthalmopathy. Study information: At initial diagnosis, before any treatment had begun, peripheral blood was obtained.

This CDR3 comprises 14 residues. The V gene lost 5 bases and the J gene lost 2 bases, with 10 bases spanning the gap. CDR1 and CDR2 from the germline V gene are LNHNV and YYDKDF (reference sequence). General observations from the study: Patients with ophthalmopathy were separated from those with stable hyperthyroidism by a 13 V-J model. Blood samples included most of the expanded thyroid clonotypes exceeding 0.001. The model made its ophthalmopathy prediction, and onset followed a median approximately 6 months later.

To note about this clonotype: Antigen unknown.

Amplified TCR beta CDR3 regions came from RNA transcripts. During a first-round RT-PCR of the TCR CDR3, the HTBI primer set was used. TCRdb recomputed calls from the multiplex PCR reads with MiXCR, one row per CDR3 protein. The table includes 640,000 or so distinct CDR3 sequences, 12% to 15% detected once. Sequencing was carried out using blood. This sequence was found in a woman aged 18-29 years with Graves' ophthalmopathy. This chain links TRBV15 with TRBJ1-5; no firm D call. For the CDR3, the DNA is TGTGCCACCAGCCAGGTTTGGGGCAATCAGCCCCAGCATTTT. Amino acids: CATSQVWGNQPQHF. Based on the CDR3 plus reference TRBV15 and TRBJ1-5, the full variable domain is DAMVIQNPRYQVTQFGKPVTLSCSQTLNHNVMYWYQQKSSQAPKLLFHYYDKDFNNEADTPDNFQSRRPNTSFCFLDIRSPGLGDTAMYLCATSQVWGNQPQHFGDGTRLSIL.